This T cell receptor (delta chain) appears in the sequencing data of a study of gammadelta T cells in human blood. This CDR3 region has 25 residues. V shed 4 bases and J 0 bases; nucleotides not matched to a gene: 34. Germline CDR1 and CDR2: TSWWSYY and QGS. Comments on this clone: One base separates it from a far larger clone, so it is likely a read error.

TCRdb reprocessed the RT-PCR reads through CATT. The data show over 200 delta-chain clones, with less than 30% seen just once and about 63% held by the top ten. The sample was non-Vgamma9Vdelta2 gamma-delta T cells from adult blood. The sequence was collected from a human donor. This sequence joins TRDV1 and TRDJ1; 8 bases are a match to TRDD3. The CDR3: CALGAEPVPLLLGVATRVYTDKLIF. In nucleotides, the CDR3 is TGTGCTCTTGGGGCCGAACCCGTTCCCCTCTTACTGGGGGTTGCCACCCGCGTCTACACCGATAAACTCATCTTT.